This entry describes one T cell receptor beta chain. What it binds is unknown. The sample comes from a study of beta chain features in type 1 diabetes. Broader study findings: Within patients, naive, central memory and Treg TCRB repertoires seemed more similar than within healthy donors. Any HLA type influence on TCRB rearrangement was left unresolved here. TCRB CDR3 length was moderately but significantly reduced in all four CD4+ subsets of Type 1 diabetes patients.

The whole isolated RNA underwent reverse transcription, so sequencing captured expressed TCRB transcripts. The repertoire was sequenced with immunoSEQ multiplex PCR; TCRdb's copy has only in-frame clones and lacks some. Of approximately 23,000 clones listed, more than 60% are singletons. One heparinised draw of blood, averaging about 110 mL, came from each donor. With 6 bases removed from V and 0 bases from J, the gap between germline ends came to 11 bases. Germline-derived CDR1 and CDR2 are SGHRS and YFSETQ. This CDR3 spans 14 amino acids. The material sequenced was Tregs from blood. V is TRBV5-1 and J is TRBJ2-3, with D tentatively TRBD1 (5 bases). This TCR was recovered from a middle-aged woman in good health. CDR3 protein: CASTQGISTDTQYF. The DNA of the CDR3 is TGCGCCAGCACCCAGGGTATTAGCACAGATACGCAGTATTTT.